The T cell receptor (beta chain) described here comes from a study of monozygotic twins with inflammatory bowel disease (dated by TCRdb to the late 2010s). General notes on the study: The complete study included about 28 monozygotic twin pairs: 19 IBD-discordant Danish pairs and nine German pairs, of which four were IBD-concordant and five were IBD-discordant. Disease-associated traits were sought mainly through comparisons between IBD patients and their genetically identical healthy co-twins within discordant pairs. Each individual had, on average, about 151 000 unique TCRalpha sequences and 181 000 unique TCRbeta sequences available for analysis. The investigation overall reported the following: The results gave no support for a single strong signal or clonotype linked to IBD. IBD patients shared fewer clonotypes with other individuals than healthy twins did, most markedly in patients showing signs of disease activity. Because patients were on differing immunosuppressive treatments, the repertoires may have picked up extra background noise and inter-individual variability. The analysis was unable to tell apart different T cell subtypes. Concordant and discordant twins showed no difference in repertoire similarity, possibly because of limited statistical power. A decrease in TCRbeta repertoire diversity, as measured by inverse Simpson index, was observed in IBD patients compared with their healthy co-twins.

As concerns this clonotype: No cognate antigen has been identified for it.

From each donor, an approximately 2.5 ml peripheral blood sample was drawn into PAXgene tubes and stored at -80 degrees C. Without any T cell sorting, total RNA was extracted from whole blood using the PAXgene blood miRNA kit on an automated QIAcube. Peripheral blood from monozygotic twin pairs who were concordant or discordant for inflammatory bowel disease underwent deep TCRalpha and TCRbeta repertoire profiling using unique molecular barcoding. Smoking habits were recorded for all twin pairs, with individuals classified as current, former or never smokers. The library came from 5' RACE. Preparation of each TCR library used 3,000 to 4,000 ng of total RNA. For each sample, cDNA was synthesized in eight separate reactions using SMARTScribe reverse transcriptase. Unique molecular identifiers containing a 6-nucleotide sample barcode were introduced through template switching during cDNA synthesis. TCRalpha and TCRbeta cDNA was amplified in two nested PCRs of around 15 and 10 cycles, and bead purification was carried out after each PCR. Before amplification, cDNA was treated with uracil DNA-glycosylase and purified using the QIAquick PCR purification kit. The second PCR added Illumina TruSeq-compatible adapters along with sample-specific barcodes. TapeStation and Qubit were used to check library quality and concentration, and 5 to 5.5 ng of each library was pooled. Pooled libraries were sequenced on an Illumina HiSeq2500 single-index Rapid Run with 2 x 100 bp reads and custom sequencing primers. Per the original workflow: PCR and sequencing errors were corrected by UMI-based consensus assembly using MiGEC version 1.2.6. MiXCR version 2.1.1 handled V(D)J alignment, clonotype assembly and CDR3 extraction. To normalise gene usage, clonotype sharing and MAIT/NKT TCR abundance, the analysis used the top 1000, 10 000 and 20 000 clonotypes per sample. After downsampling to 27 000 UMIs, diversity was calculated as the inverse Simpson index using the vegan R package. Paired Mann-Whitney U tests were applied to discordant twin pairs, and Benjamini-Hochberg correction was used for multiple testing. One entry per CDR3 protein sequence results from the TCRdb reprocessing of the reads, with DNA left out. It is TCRdb's table, rather than the study itself, that gives the V and J calls and clone size. The data table for this sample lists 120,000 to 150,000 distinct CDR3 sequences. The top ten clones comprise about 2.6% of the sample.

The germline V gene supplies CDR1 LGHNA and CDR2 YNFKEQ. The CDR3, cysteine through phenylalanine, is 15 amino acids long. No DNA was logged. This TCR was sampled from a human donor with ulcerative colitis or Crohn's disease, or a healthy co-twin of an affected twin (not recorded which). Sequencing used blood. This receptor chain uses TRBV4-2 and TRBJ2-5; TCRdb calls TRBD2, which cannot be checked without DNA. The CDR3 region: CASSQDGRVGETQYF.